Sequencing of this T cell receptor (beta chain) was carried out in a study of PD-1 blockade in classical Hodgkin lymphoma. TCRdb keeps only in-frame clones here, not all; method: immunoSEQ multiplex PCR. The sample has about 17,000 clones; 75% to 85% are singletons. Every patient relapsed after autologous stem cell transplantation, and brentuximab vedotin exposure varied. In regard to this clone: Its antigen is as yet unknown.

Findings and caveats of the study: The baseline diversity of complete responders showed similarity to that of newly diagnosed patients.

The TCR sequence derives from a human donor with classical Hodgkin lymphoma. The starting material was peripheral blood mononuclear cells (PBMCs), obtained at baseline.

CDR3 sequence: CASSLRGASTDTQYF. In DNA, the CDR3 is TGTGCCAGCAGCCTTCGGGGTGCTAGCACAGATACGCAGTATTTT. The chain combines TRBV7-3 with TRBJ2-3, with a possible D match to TRBD2 (5 bases). CDR1 and CDR2 from the germline V gene are SGHTA and FQGTGA. This CDR3 is built from 15 residues. V was trimmed by 5 bases and J by 0 bases, leaving 12 bases between them.